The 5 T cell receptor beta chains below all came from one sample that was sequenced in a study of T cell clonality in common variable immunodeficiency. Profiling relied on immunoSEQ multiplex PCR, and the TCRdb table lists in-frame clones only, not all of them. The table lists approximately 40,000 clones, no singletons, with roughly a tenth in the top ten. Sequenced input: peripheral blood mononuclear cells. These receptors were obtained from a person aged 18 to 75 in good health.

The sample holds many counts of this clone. The CDR3 bases that were read are TGTGCCTGGAGTGGGAACAGGGGGAACTATGGC. It encodes CAWSGNRGNYG. The complete CDR3 sequence is CAWSGNRGNYGYTF. The V call is TRBV30, the J call TRBJ1-2; TRBD1 matches 8 bases. The read gets to within 3 residues of the CDR3 end, and the germline J gene fills in the rest. This CDR3 has 14 amino acids. Germline V gene lookup returns CDR1 GTSNPN and CDR2 SVGIG (reference sequence). V lost 1 base and J lost 2; bases outside the gene matches: 3.

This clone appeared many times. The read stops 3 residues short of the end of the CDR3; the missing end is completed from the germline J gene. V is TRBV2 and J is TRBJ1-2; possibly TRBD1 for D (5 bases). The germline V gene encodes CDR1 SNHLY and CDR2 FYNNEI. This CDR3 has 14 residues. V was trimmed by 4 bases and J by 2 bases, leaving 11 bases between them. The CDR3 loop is CASSAVRGNYGYTF. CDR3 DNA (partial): TGTGCCAGCAGTGCGGTCCGGGGGAACTATGGC.

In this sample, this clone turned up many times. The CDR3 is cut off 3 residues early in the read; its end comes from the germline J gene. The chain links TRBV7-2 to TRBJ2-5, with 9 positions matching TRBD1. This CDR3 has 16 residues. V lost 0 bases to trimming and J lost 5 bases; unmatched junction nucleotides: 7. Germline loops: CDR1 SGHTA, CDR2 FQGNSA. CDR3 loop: CASSLAGGQGKETQYF. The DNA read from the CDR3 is TGTGCCAGCAGCTTAGCCGGGGGACAGGGAAAGGAGACC.

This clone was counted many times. The sequenced CDR3 bases are TGCGCCAGCAGCCTTTTTACAGGGGGGGGAACTGGAAACACC. This sequence encodes CASSLFTGGGTGNT. The entire CDR3 sequence reads CASSLFTGGGTGNTIYF. The rearrangement uses TRBV4-1 and TRBJ1-3; TRBD1 aligns across 8 bases. The read stops 3 residues short of the end of the CDR3; the missing end is completed from the germline J gene. The CDR3 totals 17 residues. CDR1 and CDR2 (germline): MGHRA, YSYEKL. Trimming at V came to 4 bases and at J to 2 bases, leaving 10 bases not matched to a gene.

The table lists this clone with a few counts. This CDR3 reads CASSDRGGLFYEQYF. The CDR3 DNA, read in part, is TGTGCCAGCAGTGATCGGGGAGGGTTGTTCTACGAG. This rearrangement joins TRBV6-1 to TRBJ2-7; 7 bases align to TRBD2. The read gets to within 3 residues of the CDR3 end, and the germline J gene fills in the rest. V shed 3 bases, J shed 3 bases, and the junction held 8 bases outside the gene matches. Germline lookup yields CDR1 MNHNS and CDR2 SASEGT. CDR3 length: 15 residues.